This TCR beta chain was sequenced for a study of blood T cells in healthy people across ages. The CDR3 totals 15 residues. The V gene lost 1 base and the J gene lost 8 bases, with 17 bases spanning the gap. This clonotype was seen only once. What it binds is unknown. Primers used in a second PCR of roughly 6 to 12 cycles were a sample-barcoded 5' primer and a J-beta primer mix. Each cDNA molecule, via a template-switch adaptor with 12 random nucleotides, was tagged. Via MiXCR, TCRdb re-called the 5' RACE reads, giving one row per CDR3 protein. The profile shows 950,000 to 1,200,000 distinct CDR3 sequences, roughly two fifths of them singletons. Study-wide findings and caveats: TCR beta diversity, measured per million T cells, fell in a roughly linear way with age.

The source of this sequence is a man aged 18 to 30 in good health. V and J are TRBV12-3 or TRBV12-4 and TRBJ1-2, with D possibly matching TRBD1 (5 bases). Sequenced sample: blood. CDR3 amino acids: CASSLGPEGPWGYTF. Here the CDR3 DNA reads TGTGCCAGCAGTTTAGGGCCCGAGGGGCCTTGGGGCTACACCTTC.